A single sample is the source of the 25 T cell receptor beta chains below, sequenced in a study of vaccination effects on CD4 cells after COVID-19 (dated by TCRdb to between 2020 and 2023). Library preparation was by the immunoSEQ multiplex PCR assay. TCRdb obtained this table from immuneACCESS and retained in-frame rearrangements with V and J assigned. These tables miss some clones; where compared with another copy, unresolved V genes account for less than half of the shortfall, and the remainder is unexplained. Present in this sample are approximately 47,000 clones, about 78% of which were seen just once. 12% of the sample goes to the ten largest clones. After around ten days of culture, CD4+ T cells were isolated with the EasySep CD4+ T cell isolation kit. Their antigens remain unidentified. The source material was CD4+ T cells from PBMCs cultured without peptide, sampled before COVID-19 vaccination. These TCRs come from a human donor who had a prior SARS-CoV-2 infection.

J is TRBJ1-4 and V is TRBV5-1; D is possibly TRBD1 (6 bases). CDR3 length: 15 residues. V was shortened by 0 bases and J by 4 bases, with 10 bases between the two germline ends. The germline gives CDR1 SGHRS, CDR2 YFSETQ. The CDR3 loop is CASSLAGTLNEKLFF. The CDR3 coding sequence is TGCGCCAGCAGCTTGGCCGGGACACTTAATGAAAAACTGTTTTTT.

This chain links TRBV7-2 with TRBJ2-3, with 8 bases that match TRBD2. The CDR3 contains 16 residues. Unmatched junction bases numbered 6, after V lost 2 bases and J lost 2 bases. The germline CDR1 and CDR2 sequences are SGHTA and FQGNSA. The CDR3 DNA is TGTGCCAGCAGCTTATGGTCAGCGGGAGTCACAGATACGCAGTATTTT. Encoded protein: CASSLWSAGVTDTQYF.

CDR3 nucleotides: TGTGCCAGCTCACCCCGACAGGGGTCGGGAAACGAGCAGTACTTC. Its translation: CASSPRQGSGNEQYF. The V gene is TRBV18, the J gene TRBJ2-7; 8 bases agree with TRBD1. The CDR3 contains 15 residues. V lost 3 bases and J lost 5; bases outside the gene matches: 9. Germline V gives CDR1 KGHSH, CDR2 LQKENI.

This chain joins TRBV23-1 and TRBJ2-4, with no clear D. TRBV23-1 has ORF status, its function being uncertain. The CDR3 is 13 amino acids. V was cut by 6 bases and J by 0 bases, with 6 bases left in between. The CDR3 is CASRKIAKNIQYF. CDR3 DNA: TGCGCCAGCAGGAAGATAGCCAAAAACATTCAGTACTTC.

The chain links TRBV5-6 to TRBJ2-1; the match to TRBD2 covers 10 bases. This CDR3 contains 15 residues. Germline values: CDR1 SGHDT, CDR2 YYEEEE. The V segment lost 4 bases and the J segment 7 bases; nucleotides outside the gene matches: 8. The CDR3 sequence is CASSIKRGGRNEQFF. The DNA for the CDR3 is TGTGCCAGCAGCATCAAGCGGGGGGGCCGAAATGAGCAGTTCTTC.

DNA for the CDR3: TGCGCCAGCAGCCAAGAGGGCTCCTACAATGAGCAGTTCTTC. It yields the protein CASSQEGSYNEQFF. The rearrangement uses TRBV4-3 and TRBJ2-1, with no clear D. Germline CDR1 LGHNA, CDR2 YSLEER. This CDR3 spans 14 amino acids. V was shortened by 0 bases and J by 0 bases, with 3 bases between the two germline ends.

This clone was detected a few times. V usage is TRBV9 and J usage is TRBJ2-2, with 11 bases lining up with TRBD2. Trimming took 0 bases from V and 6 from J; bases not matched to a gene: 4. The CDR3 runs 16 residues. Germline values: CDR1 SGDLS, CDR2 YYNGEE. The CDR3 spells CASSVGKLAGAGELFF. CDR3 DNA sequence: TGTGCCAGCAGCGTAGGGAAACTAGCGGGGGCCGGGGAGCTGTTTTTT.

This clone is a singleton in its sample. This chain uses TRBV15 with TRBJ1-4; D unclear. Germline CDR1 is LNHNV and CDR2 is YYDKDF (reference sequence). There are 16 residues in the CDR3. The V end was cut by 3 bases, the J end by 7 bases, with 18 bases between. In DNA form, the CDR3 reads TGTGCCACCAGCAGTCGGCGCCAACCCTCGGCTGAAAAACTGTTTTTT. Encoded protein: CATSSRRQPSAEKLFF. The full variable domain, its missing parts supplied by reference TRBV15 and TRBJ1-4, is DAMVIQNPRYQVTQFGKPVTLSCSQTLNHNVMYWYQQKSSQAPKLLFHYYDKDFNNEADTPDNFQSRRPNTSFCFLDIRSPGLGDTAMYLCATSSRRQPSAEKLFFGSGTQLSVL.

The chain uses TRBV5-6 and TRBJ2-1; no reliable D call. CDR1 SGHDT and CDR2 YYEEEE come from the germline V gene. This CDR3 contains 15 residues. Trimming took off 4 bases at V and 2 bases at J, with 13 bases between the two ends. The DNA of the CDR3 is TGTGCCAGCAGCCCGGATTGGAACACCTACAATGAGCAGTTCTTC. It codes for CASSPDWNTYNEQFF.

The CDR3 nucleotides are TGTGCCAGTAGTGCCTCACTAGCGGGGGACACAGATACGCAGTATTTT. Protein: CASSASLAGDTDTQYF. The gene calls are TRBV19 and TRBJ2-3; 11 nucleotides line up with TRBD2. In germline, CDR1 is LNHDA, CDR2 SQIVND (reference sequence). J was trimmed by 2 bases and V by 5 bases; bases with no gene match: 6. The CDR3 sequence is 16 residues long.

The chain carries TRBV5-4 and TRBJ1-1; 9 bases match TRBD1. The V segment lost 4 bases and the J segment 1 base; nucleotides outside the gene matches: 2. The length of the CDR3 is 14 residues. In germline, CDR1 is SGHNT, CDR2 YYREEE (reference sequence). The CDR3 loop is CASSVGQGNTEAFF. CDR3 nucleotide sequence: TGTGCCAGCAGCGTGGGACAGGGGAACACTGAAGCTTTCTTT. Full variable domain (rest looked up from reference TRBV5-4 and TRBJ1-1): ETGVTQSPTHLIKTRGQQVTLRCSSQSGHNTVSWYQQALGQGPQFIFQYYREEENGRGNFPPRFSGLQFPNYSSELNVNALELDDSALYLCASSVGQGNTEAFFGQGTRLTVV.

This rearrangement joins TRBV7-8 to TRBJ2-2, with D uncertain. V lost 7 bases, J lost 6 bases, and 18 bases lay in between. The CDR3 spans 15 residues. Germline loops: CDR1 SGHVS, CDR2 FQNEAQ. This chain's CDR3 is CASTLLEGSAGELFF. The DNA of the CDR3 is TGTGCCAGCACCCTTTTGGAAGGAAGTGCCGGGGAGCTGTTTTTT.

The rearrangement links TRBV15 to TRBJ2-7; 7 bases match TRBD1. V lost 0 bases to trimming and J lost 2 bases; unmatched junction nucleotides: 7. Germline V gene data show CDR1 as LNHNV and CDR2 as YYDKDF (reference sequence). The CDR3 is made up of 16 amino acids. The CDR3 is CATSRDRGPFTYEQYF. CDR3 in DNA: TGTGCCACCAGCAGAGATAGGGGGCCTTTTACCTACGAGCAGTACTTC. Filled out from reference TRBV15 and TRBJ2-7, the complete variable domain reads DAMVIQNPRYQVTQFGKPVTLSCSQTLNHNVMYWYQQKSSQAPKLLFHYYDKDFNNEADTPDNFQSRRPNTSFCFLDIRSPGLGDTAMYLCATSRDRGPFTYEQYFGPGTRLTVT.

This chain connects TRBV2 to TRBJ2-7; the D gene could be TRBD1 or TRBD2 (5 bases each). Germline V lookup: CDR1 SNHLY, CDR2 FYNNEI. V lost 4 bases to trimming and J lost 2 bases, with 12 bases between them. The CDR3 totals 14 residues. CDR3 nucleotide sequence: TGTGCCAGCAGTGTTGGGGACGGAACCTACGAGCAGTACTTC. Its protein is CASSVGDGTYEQYF.

The rearrangement links TRBV7-2 to TRBJ2-1, with TRBD2 matching over 9 bases. The CDR3 is 14 residues long. CDR1 and CDR2 from the germline V gene are SGHTA and FQGNSA. V shed 5 bases, J shed 11 bases, and the junction held 10 bases outside the gene matches. Written as DNA, the CDR3 is TGTGCCAGCAGCCCCGGGATAGCGGGAGTTAAGCAGTTCTTC. This encodes CASSPGIAGVKQFF. Full variable domain (remainder filled in from reference TRBV7-2 and TRBJ2-1): GAGVSQSPSNKVTEKGKDVELRCDPISGHTALYWYRQSLGQGLEFLIYFQGNSAPDKSGLPSDRFSAERTGGSVSTLTIQRTQQEDSAVYLCASSPGIAGVKQFFGPGTRLTVL.

The chain recombines TRBV19 with TRBJ2-5, with D possibly matching TRBD1 (6 bases). This CDR3 is 14 amino acids long. Trimming pared 3 bases from V and 2 bases from J, leaving 10 bases between. The germline gives CDR1 LNHDA, CDR2 SQIVND (reference sequence). The CDR3 loop is CASSIRTVQETQYF. CDR3 nucleotides: TGTGCCAGTAGTATCAGGACAGTTCAAGAGACCCAGTACTTC.

This chain links TRBV5-1 with TRBJ1-1, with TRBD1 as a possible D gene (6 bases). V gave up 1 base and J gave up 7 bases, with 11 bases separating them. CDR3 length: 13 amino acids. Germline assignment: CDR1 SGHRS and CDR2 YFSETQ. The DNA for the CDR3 is TGCGCCAGCAGCTTGACAGGGCCCATTGAAGCTTTCTTT. It encodes CASSLTGPIEAFF.

This chain connects TRBV7-9 to TRBJ2-3; D is unclear. V lost 2 bases and J lost 2, with 11 bases in between. The CDR3 covers 15 residues. Germline values: CDR1 SEHNR, CDR2 FQNEAQ (reference sequence). The CDR3 here is CASSLTRMYTDTQYF. CDR3 nucleotide sequence: TGTGCCAGCAGCTTAACACGGATGTACACAGATACGCAGTATTTT.

V usage is TRBV3-1 (or the pseudogene TRBV3-2) and J usage is TRBJ2-1, with unresolved D. This CDR3 is 17 amino acids long. The V gene's germline CDR1 is LGHDT and CDR2 YNNKEL (reference sequence). V lost 4 bases and J lost 4, with 20 bases in between. The CDR3 loop reads CASSLSPLWKSYNEQFF. The DNA for the CDR3 is TGTGCCAGCAGCCTCTCCCCTCTGTGGAAATCTTACAATGAGCAGTTCTTC.

This clone came up many times. V gene TRBV7-2 combines with J gene TRBJ1-4; 7 bases line up with TRBD1. Germline CDR1 reads SGHTA; CDR2 reads FQGNSA. The trim removed 5 bases at V and 7 bases at J, leaving 7 bases unmatched. The CDR3 is 14 residues long. CDR3: CASSQNRGGEKLFF. Here the CDR3 DNA reads TGTGCCAGCAGCCAAAACAGGGGTGGTGAAAAACTGTTTTTT.

This rearrangement joins TRBV2 to TRBJ2-3, with TRBD1 as a possible D gene (6 bases). In germline, CDR1 is SNHLY, CDR2 FYNNEI. The CDR3 consists of 14 residues. Trimming cost V 6 bases and J 4 bases, with 14 bases left between them. CDR3 loop: CASSSGVGADTQYF. CDR3 in DNA: TGTGCCAGCAGCTCAGGGGTAGGAGCAGATACGCAGTATTTT.

V and J are TRBV30 and TRBJ2-3, with 14 bases matching TRBD2. The CDR3 spans 15 residues. V lost 0 bases, J lost 8 bases, and 4 bases stayed unmatched. Germline CDR1 GTSNPN, CDR2 SVGIG (reference sequence). The CDR3 coding sequence is TGTGCCTGGAGTGTGGGGACTAGCGGGAGAGCTACGCAGTATTTT. This sequence encodes CAWSVGTSGRATQYF.

This chain uses TRBV25-1 with TRBJ1-4, with a weak D call TRBD1 (6 bases). The V gene's germline CDR1 is MGHDK and CDR2 SYGVNS. CDR3 length: 15 amino acids. V shed 3 bases and J shed 8 bases, with 16 bases lying between them. CDR3 in amino acids: CASSDPGGGTEKLFF. CDR3 nucleotides: TGTGCCAGCAGTGACCCTGGAGGGGGAACGGAAAAACTGTTTTTT.

This clone was picked up one time. The chain uses TRBV6-5 and TRBJ2-2, with D perhaps being TRBD1 or TRBD2 (5 bases each). The CDR3 covers 16 residues. Germline CDR1 and CDR2: MNHEY and SVGAGI. The ends were cut back, 1 base at V and 5 bases at J, with 14 bases in the middle. The CDR3 region is CASSYYLMRGTGELFF. The CDR3 coding sequence is TGTGCCAGCAGTTACTATCTAATGAGGGGAACCGGGGAGCTGTTTTTT.

This chain connects TRBV6-2 or TRBV6-3 to TRBJ2-1; D is uncertain. Germline CDR1 and CDR2: MNHEY and SVGEGT. With 7 bases removed from V and 2 bases from J, the gap between germline ends came to 15 bases. This CDR3 has 15 amino acids. The CDR3 loop is CASTPLGLTYNEQFF. The DNA for the CDR3 is TGTGCCAGCACCCCACTGGGCCTTACCTACAATGAGCAGTTCTTC.